This T cell receptor beta chain was sequenced for a study of lymphopenia after photon versus proton radiotherapy (dated by TCRdb to between 2017 and 2020). Regarding the research as a whole: Photon and proton radiation therapy were compared by the study for their immunological effects in patients with gastrointestinal tumors who developed high-grade lymphopenia. The study was designed to characterize how the impact on the immune system differs between the two radiation modalities. The 20 patients in the cohort had gastrointestinal tumors, were treated with either photon or proton therapy, and subsequently developed lymphopenia.

The germline V gene supplies CDR1 SGHVS and CDR2 FQNEAQ. Trimming accounts for 0 bases at V and 4 bases at J, while the number of junction bases matched to no gene is 2. The CDR3 holds 15 amino acids from the cysteine to the phenylalanine. CDR3 DNA is the only sequence kept; it has 45 bases, read in frame from the first base. Library method: the immunoSEQ multiplex PCR assay. T cell repertoires were profiled with deep sequencing of rearranged TCR beta loci together with multiparametric flow cytometry. TCRdb mirrors the immuneACCESS table, restricted to in-frame sequences. Some clones are absent from its copies; in checked studies, under half trace to an unresolved V gene, and the reason for the others is unknown. For this sample there are 55,000 to 70,000 clones; about nine tenths appear just once. The top ten clonotypes cover about 2% of the sample. With regard to this clone: Its specific antigen is unknown. Base qualities are not at hand, and no much larger clone is one base apart.

Paper-wide results and their limitations: Relative stability during treatment was observed in proton-treated patients, whereas loss of naive T cells and TCR diversity and gain of effector/memory populations were observed in photon-treated patients. After the lymphocyte count nadir, photon-treated repertoires showed oligoclonal expansion, especially of CD8+ Temra cells, which drove the drop in diversity. The survival association was assessed only in patients who died, and the authors presented better survival with proton therapy as a possibility rather than a demonstrated result. Across the cohort, among patients who died, a greater drop in TCR diversity after the nadir was inversely correlated with overall survival time.

In this chain, TRBV7-8 is recombined with TRBJ2-1, and 8 junctional nucleotides match TRBD2. The receptor was isolated from a woman aged 40 to 55 with cholangiocarcinoma. The sample was peripheral blood, taken from a patient treated with photon-based radiotherapy. The bases are TGTGCCAGCAGCTTAGCGGAGCGGGGGTACAATGAGCAGTTCTTC. It translates to CASSLAERGYNEQFF.